The clone carrying this TCR beta chain came up many times. With 3 bases removed from V and 4 bases from J, the gap between germline ends came to 21 bases. Germline loops: CDR1 DFQATT, CDR2 SNEGSKA (reference sequence). The CDR3 spans 16 residues. Enrolment of Seattle patients took place during active infection, and they were followed longitudinally. The data were obtained in a study of blood T cell repertoires in COVID-19. Sequencing used immunoSEQ multiplex PCR; TCRdb keeps in-frame clones, though not all of them. The table has some 200,000 clones, 82% seen once. V gene TRBV20-1 combines with J gene TRBJ1-2; maybe TRBD1 (5 bases). Sequenced: peripheral blood. The receptor was derived from a woman in her sixties or seventies with COVID-19, enrolled during active disease. For the CDR3, the DNA is TGCAGTGCTAGTACTGCCGGGACTTCCCACGGCTATGGCTACACCTTC. Translated: CSASTAGTSHGYGYTF.